This T cell receptor (beta chain) was recorded in a study of T cell repertoires in cytomegalovirus infection. For the study at large: CMV epitopes that were recently identified and HLA-C-restricted were used alongside well-studied HLA-B-restricted ones. It was the public TCR beta signatures that indicated both CMV infection and matching HLA type.

For this clonotype: What it binds is not known.

Findings and limits, study-wide: Accumulated public TCR beta family frequency recognized individuals carrying CMV together with the relevant HLA.

TCRdb processed the reads anew with MiXCR; each CDR3 protein has one entry. The sample holds under 120,000 distinct CDR3 sequences; under 55% are singletons and the top ten take around 70%. The sequences come from CD8+ T cells from cultured PBMCs, collected from culture after CMV antigen stimulation. This TCR was sampled from a human donor in good health (CMV status not recorded). Some clones in this sample may be carry-over from other donors' samples.

The CDR3 DNA follows: TGTGCCAGCAGCTCCGGACAGGGAAATCAGCCCCAGCATTTT. Translated: CASSSGQGNQPQHF. V usage is TRBV7-9 and J usage is TRBJ1-5, with 8 bases matching TRBD1. This CDR3 has 14 amino acids. Germline V gene sequence: CDR1 SEHNR, CDR2 FQNEAQ (reference sequence). V was clipped by 4 bases and J by 4 bases; unmatched bases: 3.